These 14 T cell receptor beta chains came from one sample sequenced in a study of shared clonotypes between healthy human individuals. Assay used: immunoSEQ multiplex PCR; TCRdb lists only in-frame clones, some missing. The sample has roughly 2,500,000 clones; 93% are singletons. Source material: naive CD4+ T cells from PBMCs. The subset denotes: CD45RA+ positively selected. These receptors all stem from a man aged 18 to 35 in good health. Some clones in this sample may be carry-over from other donors' samples.

The chain combines TRBV28 with TRBJ1-2; possibly TRBD1 for D (5 bases). Germline lookup yields CDR1 MDHEN and CDR2 SYDVKM. The CDR3 runs to 15 residues. V lost 2 bases and J lost 4, with 14 bases in between. This chain's CDR3 is CASSLGGVGFYGYTF. The CDR3 bases are TGTGCCAGCAGTTTAGGGGGGGTCGGCTTCTATGGCTACACCTTC.

This chain uses TRBV27 with TRBJ2-4, with 8 bases aligning to TRBD1. The V and J ends lost 5 bases and 0 bases, in that order; junction bases with no gene match: 6. The CDR3 covers 16 residues. CDR1 and CDR2 from the germline V gene are MNHEY and SMNVEV (reference sequence). CDR3 DNA sequence: TGTGCCAGCAGTCCACACAGGGGGATAGCCAAAAACATTCAGTACTTC. It codes for CASSPHRGIAKNIQYF.

V gene TRBV25-1 combines with J gene TRBJ2-4, with D perhaps TRBD2 (5 bases). The ends were cut back, 6 bases at V and 4 bases at J, with 10 bases in the middle. CDR3 length: 13 residues. CDR1 MGHDK and CDR2 SYGVNS come from the germline V gene. The DNA of the CDR3 is TGTGCCAGCAGCGCGGGCGGGAAAAACATTCAGTACTTC. Residues: CASSAGGKNIQYF.

The chain has TRBV5-1 and TRBJ2-1; either TRBD1 or TRBD2 may supply D (5 bases each). This CDR3 spans 16 amino acids. Germline V lookup: CDR1 SGHRS, CDR2 YFSETQ. Trimming took 1 base from V and 2 from J, leaving 13 bases between them. In DNA, the CDR3 is TGCGCCAGCAGCTTGTCCGGGACGGCTACCTACAATGAGCAGTTCTTC. This gives the protein CASSLSGTATYNEQFF.

The chain carries TRBV10-3 and TRBJ1-2; D is unresolved. Trimming shortened V by 4 bases and J by 0 bases, and 18 bases separated the two germline ends. Germline CDR1 ENHRY, CDR2 SYGVKD. CDR3 length: 17 amino acids. CDR3 nucleotide sequence: TGTGCCATCAGTGTTGTTCCCGAGCAGGCGTCTAACTATGGCTACACCTTC. It encodes CAISVVPEQASNYGYTF.

The chain has TRBV7-9 and TRBJ1-5, with D maybe TRBD1 (6 bases). V was shortened by 1 base and J by 6 bases, with 16 bases between the two germline ends. The CDR3 is made up of 16 amino acids. Germline CDR1 and CDR2: SEHNR and FQNEAQ (reference sequence). The CDR3 DNA reads as TGTGCCAGCAGCTTAGTTGGAGGGGGGGGCGGTCAGCCCCAGCATTTT. Translated: CASSLVGGGGGQPQHF. The complete variable domain, with remaining parts taken from reference TRBV7-9 and TRBJ1-5, reads DTGVSQNPRHKITKRGQNVTFRCDPISEHNRLYWYRQTLGQGPEFLTYFQNEAQLEKSRLLSDRFSAERPKGSFSTLEIQRTEQGDSAMYLCASSLVGGGGGQPQHFGDGTRLSIL.

The chain has TRBV5-1 and TRBJ2-3; 7 bases line up with TRBD2. The CDR3 runs to 16 residues. V shed 0 bases, J shed 0 bases, and the junction held 4 bases outside the gene matches. CDR1 is SGHRS, CDR2 YFSETQ, per germline. The CDR3 DNA reads TGCGCCAGCAGCTTGGCCCCTAGCGGTAGCACAGATACGCAGTATTTT. Amino acids: CASSLAPSGSTDTQYF.

The V gene is TRBV7-3, the J gene TRBJ1-1; perhaps TRBD1 as D (6 bases). CDR1 is SGHTA and CDR2 is FQGTGA in the germline V gene. V was cut by 5 bases and J by 4 bases, with 14 bases left in between. This CDR3 has 14 residues. The CDR3 DNA is TGTGCCAGCAGCCAACCACAGGGAAGCACTGAAGCTTTCTTT. Protein product: CASSQPQGSTEAFF.

The chain links TRBV7-8 to TRBJ2-5; TRBD1 agrees at 7 bases. The V and J ends lost 5 bases and 2 bases, in that order; junction bases with no gene match: 8. Germline loops: CDR1 SGHVS, CDR2 FQNEAQ. The CDR3 consists of 15 residues. In DNA form, the CDR3 reads TGTGCCAGCAGCCCACCCCCGGGACAGCAAGAGACCCAGTACTTC. As protein: CASSPPPGQQETQYF.

Concerning this clone: The same CDR3 also results from other DNA sequences found in this sample. CDR3 DNA: TGCAGCGTTGAGGGAGGACTAGCGGGAGATGACGAGCAGTACTTC. Its translation: CSVEGGLAGDDEQYF. This chain links TRBV29-1 with TRBJ2-7, with TRBD2 matching over 13 bases. Germline V gene data show CDR1 as SQVTM and CDR2 as ANQGSEA. The CDR3 is 15 residues long. The trim removed 3 bases at V and 5 bases at J, leaving 7 bases unmatched.

The chain combines TRBV6-1 with TRBJ1-2, with 9 bases matching TRBD1. With 6 bases clipped from V and 3 bases from J, the junction kept 5 bases outside the gene matches. Germline V gene data show CDR1 as MNHNS and CDR2 as SASEGT. This CDR3 region has 14 residues. CDR3: CASRGTGRDYGYTF. The CDR3 nucleotides read TGTGCCAGCAGAGGGACAGGGAGGGACTATGGCTACACCTTC.

The chain is built from TRBV4-1 and TRBJ2-7; 7 bases match TRBD2. Germline CDR1 reads MGHRA; CDR2 reads YSYEKL. Trimming at V came to 4 bases and at J to 6 bases, leaving 15 bases not matched to a gene. This CDR3 spans 16 amino acids. This CDR3 reads CASSPGEGRITGEQYF. In DNA form, the CDR3 reads TGCGCCAGCAGCCCGGGGGAGGGAAGGATCACAGGCGAGCAGTACTTC.

The chain carries TRBV11-1 and TRBJ1-1; weak D call: TRBD1 (5 bases). The ends were cut back, 1 base at V and 3 bases at J, with 9 bases in the middle. This CDR3 is built from 14 residues. CDR1 is SGHAT, CDR2 FQDESV, per germline (reference sequence). The CDR3 reads CASSLEGRDTEAFF. CDR3 nucleotide sequence: TGTGCCAGCAGCTTAGAAGGCAGGGACACTGAAGCTTTCTTT.

The chain employs TRBV5-5 and TRBJ1-5; D remains unclear. The CDR3 has 16 residues. The V end lost 1 base, the J end lost 0 bases, and 11 bases lay between the germline ends. Germline CDR1 and CDR2: SGHKS and YYEKEE (reference sequence). The CDR3, as DNA: TGTGCCAGCAGCTTGAGAGACATTCTTAGCAATCAGCCCCAGCATTTT. Encoded protein: CASSLRDILSNQPQHF.